This T cell receptor (beta chain) was identified in a study of regulatory T cells in long-lasting Graves disease (dated by TCRdb to about 2021). Study-level background: Newly diagnosed Graves' disease patients had taken antithyroid drugs for less than 3 months. Peripheral blood TCR sequencing and RNA sequencing compared persistent Graves' disease patients with newly diagnosed Graves' disease patients. The study was conducted in China and was registered as a clinical trial. TCR sequencing covered around 13 persistent and around 20 newly diagnosed Graves' disease patients, around 33 samples in total. The full study reports these points: Patients with persistent disease shared more public clonotypes (fewer than 3,000) than newly diagnosed patients did (approximately 990). Persistent Graves' disease patients showed lower TCR Shannon entropy and fewer highly expanded clones than newly diagnosed patients, suggesting clonal expansion. The authors noted that the small sample size was a limitation that may lower accuracy. Sequencing and analysis were restricted to the TCR beta chain. Persistent disease showed preferential use of TRBV28, TRBJ1-2 and TRBJ2-5, whereas newly diagnosed disease favored TRBV20-1 and TRBJ2-1. Because the primary lesion, thyroid tissue, could not be accessed, the study looked at peripheral blood alone.

Library prep was done by multiplex PCR. Instrument used: Illumina HiSeq 4000. TCR beta libraries were built with iRepertoire HTBI primers and Arm-PCR amplification of CDR3 regions. Before sequencing, the PCR products underwent gel purification. On the authors' methods: Across samples, 60 to 70 TRBV and 14 TRBJ segments were identified and used for gene usage analysis of CDR3 amino acid clonotypes. Filtered high-quality paired reads were merged into contigs using COPE and FqMerger. BLAST was used to align contigs to IMGT TRBV, TRBD and TRBJ reference genes, and CDR3 was defined according to IMGT. Any clonotype with a frequency above 0.1% was counted as a highly expanded clone. Shannon entropy served as the measure of repertoire diversity, while the Gini coefficient captured V-J evenness. Clonotypes shared by more than one individual were considered public. TCRdb trimmed public reads at Q25 via fastp, called clones via MiXCR and kept in-frame beta chains. Each CDR3 protein appears once, grouped with its most common genes and DNA. TCRdb's processing, not the authors' own work, is the source of the V and J calls. This sample comprises approximately 460,000 distinct CDR3 sequences, roughly 15% of them detected only once. The ten largest clones add up to about 10% of the sample.

The sample's time point label, in plain terms: newly diagnosed GD, antithyroid drugs for less than 3 months. For both TCR sequencing and RNA sequencing, RNA was extracted from PBMCs using TRIzol. The diagnosis of Graves' disease was made according to American Thyroid Association guidelines. Recruitment of patients was carried out at an endocrinology department in Xi'an, China. Each patient gave roughly 10 milliliters of peripheral blood, collected in an EDTA anticoagulant tube. Ficoll Paque Plus density gradient separation was used to isolate PBMCs, and no further T cell sorting was done. RNA quality was checked with an Agilent 2100 Bioanalyzer and agarose gel, and concentration with a NanoDrop 2000. From its cysteine to its phenylalanine, the CDR3 spans 15 amino acids. The entry retains the CDR3 DNA only, 45 bases that are in frame from base 1. Via the germline V gene (reference sequence), CDR1 is SEHNR and CDR2 FQNEAQ. V is pared back by 5 bases and J by 4 bases, with 17 bases lying between the germline termini.

This clonotype was picked up a small number of times. The clone's antigen remains unknown. One base away there is no much larger clone; base qualities are not given. These data were likewise used in another study, on T cells in Graves' hyperthyroidism and ophthalmopathy. The second study's paper adds: Stable Graves' hyperthyroidism was defined as no progression to ophthalmopathy during 18 months of follow-up. Hyperthyroidism patients were aged 18 to 65 years and newly diagnosed, with disease duration of less than 2 months. Patients with uncontrolled infections, other autoimmune diseases, pregnancy or lactation were excluded. Diagnoses were established on the basis of clinical symptoms, serum thyroxine and TRAb, thyroid ultrasound, and orbital computed tomography. The TCR CDR3 was subjected to a first round of RT-PCR using the HTBI primer set and the Qiagen OneStep RT-PCR kit. Most expanded thyroid clonotypes (frequency above 0.001) were also detected in blood, suggesting blood repertoires may reflect thyroid immune responses. In cross-validation, a model built on a 13 V-J signature told ophthalmopathy apart from stable hyperthyroidism with approximately 90% sensitivity and roughly 81% specificity, and in testing the same model reached 80%/75%. In validation, the model predicted progression to ophthalmopathy with over 65% sensitivity and approximately 78% specificity, a median of 6.5 months before onset. A discovery cohort of roughly 96 patients, about 40 with Graves' ophthalmopathy and 57 with stable Graves' hyperthyroidism, was used to find distinguishing TCR V-J signatures. Prospective prediction of ophthalmopathy was tested in an independent validation cohort of 18 hyperthyroidism patients and roughly 16 patients who later progressed to ophthalmopathy. The roughly 90 discovery patients were divided at random into training and test sets in a 7:3 ratio. In addition, the study compared T-cell repertoires in thyroid tissue and in blood from six Graves' hyperthyroidism patients. Following sampling, methimazole starting at 30 mg daily was given to hyperthyroidism patients, and high-dose intravenous methylprednisolone was given to ophthalmopathy patients. A second multiplex PCR round built the libraries, followed by size selection and purification. Sequencing of the libraries was done on an Illumina HiSeq2000 using paired-end 100 bp reads. SOAPnuke was used to process the raw data, throwing out any read that contained adapters or uncalled bases, had a mean Phred below 15, or lacked an exact constant-primer or identifier match. COPE v1.2.5 was used to merge high-quality paired reads, and clonotypes were defined as unique nucleotide sequences. MiTCR v1.1 was used to align the clonotypes against IMGT TRBV, TRBD and TRBJ reference segments. The analysis was restricted to V-J combinations with a frequency above 0.0001, which together covered 99.2% of the repertoires. The TCS score was defined as F50 (clonal expansion) divided by E x V (chaos), with BLOSUM62-based TCRdist calculated between CDR3 peptides within each V-J. Welch's t-statistics and random forest reduced approximately 520 V-J features to roughly 13, which were used in a naive Bayes classifier (R e1071). No statistical method was used to fix the sample size in advance, and group allocation was not hidden from the investigators. The paper describes TCR Vbeta CDR3 sequencing of fewer than 150 peripheral blood samples, made up of 43 ophthalmopathy patients, over 70 hyperthyroidism patients and about 17 progressor patients.

The TCR was taken from a woman aged 30 to 39 with Graves disease. Donor details come from another sample of the same person, matched by shared clones. The sequenced sample was peripheral blood mononuclear cells (PBMCs), obtained at new diagnosis, from a patient treated with antithyroid drugs. Recombination connected TRBV7-9 to TRBJ1-1; no D gene call is confident. CDR3 sequence: CASSPRVERFTEAFF. The DNA sequence is as follows: TGTGCCAGCAGCCCCCGAGTCGAGCGATTCACTGAAGCTTTCTTT.